This T cell receptor beta chain derives from a study of T cells after yellow fever vaccination. The CDR3 covers 11 residues. Germline V gives CDR1 SEHNR, CDR2 FQNEAQ (reference sequence). V lost 3 bases, J lost 7 bases, and 3 bases lay in between. This clonotype appeared many times. TCRdb fed the 5' RACE reads into MiXCR, producing one record per CDR3 protein. Counted here are approximately 27,000 distinct CDR3 sequences, 5.5% occurring once; the ten biggest clones make up over 9.5%. The source was PBMCs, either bulk or a sorted T-cell subset (CD4+, CD8+, memory, or dextramer-sorted; not recorded which), collected 15 days after the yellow fever booster vaccination. This sequence joins TRBV7-9 and TRBJ2-2, with unresolved D. This TCR derives from a man aged 25 to 40 who received the YFV17D yellow fever vaccine. Here the CDR3 DNA reads TGTGCCAGCAGCTTCCACGGGGAGCTGTTTTTT. Encoded protein: CASSFHGELFF. The entire variable domain, with the rest obtained from reference TRBV7-9 and TRBJ2-2, is as follows: DTGVSQNPRHKITKRGQNVTFRCDPISEHNRLYWYRQTLGQGPEFLTYFQNEAQLEKSRLLSDRFSAERPKGSFSTLEIQRTEQGDSAMYLCASSFHGELFFGEGSRLTVL.